This T cell receptor (beta chain) was identified in a study of OX40 agonist ivuxolimab in advanced cancers. Sequencing was performed with immunoSEQ multiplex PCR; in TCRdb, only in-frame clones are kept and a portion is missing. The sample shows around 67,000 clones, roughly 90% of them seen only once. This clone appeared a single time. The CDR3 covers 16 residues. V was clipped by 0 bases and J by 1 base, with 8 bases between them. CDR1 and CDR2 from the germline V gene are SGHRS and YFSETQ. The chain employs TRBV5-1 and TRBJ2-6, with no clear D. The sequence derives from an adult with an advanced solid tumor such as melanoma, head and neck, liver or kidney cancer. Sequences were derived from CD4+ or CD8+ T cells sorted from blood, sampled in a trial of the OX40 agonist ivuxolimab. The CDR3 coding sequence is TGCGCCAGCAGCTTGGGTGCGTCATCTGGGGCCAACGTCCTGACTTTC. Protein product: CASSLGASSGANVLTF.